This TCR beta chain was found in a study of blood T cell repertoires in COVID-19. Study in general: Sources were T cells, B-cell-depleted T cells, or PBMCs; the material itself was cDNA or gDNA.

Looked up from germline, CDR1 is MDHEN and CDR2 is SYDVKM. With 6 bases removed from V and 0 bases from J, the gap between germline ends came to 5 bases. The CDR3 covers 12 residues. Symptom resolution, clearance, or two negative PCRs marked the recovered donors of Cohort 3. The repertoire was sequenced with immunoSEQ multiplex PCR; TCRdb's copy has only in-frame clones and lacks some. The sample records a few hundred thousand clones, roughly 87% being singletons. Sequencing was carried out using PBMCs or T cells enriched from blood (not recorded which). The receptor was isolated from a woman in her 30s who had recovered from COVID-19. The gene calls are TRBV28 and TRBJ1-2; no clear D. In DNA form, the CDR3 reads TGTGCCAGCAGGGCCGCTAACTATGGCTACACCTTC. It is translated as CASRAANYGYTF.